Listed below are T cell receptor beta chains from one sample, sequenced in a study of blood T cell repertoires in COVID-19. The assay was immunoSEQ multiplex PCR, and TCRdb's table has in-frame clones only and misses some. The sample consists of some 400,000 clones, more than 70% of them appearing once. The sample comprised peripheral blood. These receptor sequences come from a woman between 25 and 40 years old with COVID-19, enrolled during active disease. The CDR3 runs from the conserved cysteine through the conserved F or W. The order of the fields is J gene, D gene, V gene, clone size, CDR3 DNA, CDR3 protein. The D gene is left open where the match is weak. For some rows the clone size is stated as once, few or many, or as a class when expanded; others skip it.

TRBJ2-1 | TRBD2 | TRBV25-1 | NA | TGTGCCAGCAGTTCCATGGGGGCTAGCGGGAGAGGAGTCAATGAGCAGTTCTTC | CASSSMGASGRGVNEQFF
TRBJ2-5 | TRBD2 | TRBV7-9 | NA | TGTGCCAGCAGCTCCCCCTTAGCGGGGGTCCAAGAGACCCAGTACTTC | CASSSPLAGVQETQYF
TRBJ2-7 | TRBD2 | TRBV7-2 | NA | TGTGCCAGCAGCTTAGGGACTAGCGGGTACTTGAAGCAGTACTTC | CASSLGTSGYLKQYF
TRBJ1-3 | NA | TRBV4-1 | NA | TGCGCCAGCAGCCAAGATACAGGGAGGGCTGGAAACACCATATATTTT | CASSQDTGRAGNTIYF
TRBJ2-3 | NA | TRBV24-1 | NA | TGTGCCACCAGTGATGGGGCGGAAGATACGCAGTATTTT | CATSDGAEDTQYF
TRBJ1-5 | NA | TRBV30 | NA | TGTGCCTGGAACGTTCAGGGCCAGCCCCAGCATTTT | CAWNVQGQPQHF
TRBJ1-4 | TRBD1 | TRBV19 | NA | TGTGCCAGTAGTGCTTCGGACAGGGAAAATGAAAAACTGTTTTTT | CASSASDRENEKLFF
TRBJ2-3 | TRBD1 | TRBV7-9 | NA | TGTGCCAGCAGCTTAGCGCGGGACAGGGATACGCAGTATTTT | CASSLARDRDTQYF
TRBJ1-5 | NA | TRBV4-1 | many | TGCGCCAGCAGACAAACAGGATTCGATCAGCCCCAGCATTTT | CASRQTGFDQPQHF
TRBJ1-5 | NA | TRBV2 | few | TGTGCCAGTGGCGGGGAAAGCAATCAGCCCCAGCATTTT | CASGGESNQPQHF
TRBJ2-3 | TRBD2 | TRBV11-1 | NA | TGTGCCAGCAGCTTAGCGGTGGGCGGGAGAGCAGATACGCAGTATTTT | CASSLAVGGRADTQYF
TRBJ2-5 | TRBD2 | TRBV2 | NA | TGTGCCAGCAGTGAACGGGGGGAGGGCTTTCAGGAGACCCAGTACTTC | CASSERGEGFQETQYF
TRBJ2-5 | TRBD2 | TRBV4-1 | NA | TGCGCCAGCAGCCCCGGGAGACTAGCGGGAGAAGAGACCCAGTACTTC | CASSPGRLAGEETQYF
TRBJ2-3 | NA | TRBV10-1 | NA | TGCGCCAGCAGTCTGGGGGGAGACACAGATACGCAGTATTTT | CASSLGGDTDTQYF
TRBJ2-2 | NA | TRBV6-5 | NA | TGTGCCAGCTTACAGGGAACCAACACCGGGGAGCTGTTTTTT | CASLQGTNTGELFF
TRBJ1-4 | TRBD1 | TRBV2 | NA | TGTGCCAGCAGAGGGGACAGGGGATACGAAAAACTGTTTTTT | CASRGDRGYEKLFF
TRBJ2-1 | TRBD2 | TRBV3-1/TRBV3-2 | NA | TGTGCCAGCAGCCGACGCCCGTCAGCGGGAGCCTACAATGAGCAGTTCTTC | CASSRRPSAGAYNEQFF
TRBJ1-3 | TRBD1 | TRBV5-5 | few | TGTGCCAGCAGCCCCGACAGGGGTCGAGGAAACACCATATATTTT | CASSPDRGRGNTIYF
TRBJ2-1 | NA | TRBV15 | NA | TGTGCCACCAGCAGAGAGTCATTGAGCTCCTACAATGAGCAGTTCTTC | CATSRESLSSYNEQFF
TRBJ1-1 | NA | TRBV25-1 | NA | TGTGCCAGCAGGTGGAGGGCGGGGGGCACTGAAGCTTTCTTT | CASRWRAGGTEAFF
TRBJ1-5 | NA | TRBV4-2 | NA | TGTGCCAGCAGCCAAGACCCTAATCAGCCCCAGCATTTT | CASSQDPNQPQHF
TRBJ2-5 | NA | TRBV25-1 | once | TGTGCCAGCAGTGGACGGGAGAGGTCTGAGACCCAGTACTTC | CASSGRERSETQYF